These 11 T cell receptor beta chains were all obtained from the same sample, sequenced in a study of T cell changes during pregnancy in multiple sclerosis. The data were produced by immunoSEQ multiplex PCR, yet TCRdb's version contains in-frame clones alone and is incomplete. The sample holds about 24,000 clones, about 92% seen once. The material was CD8+ T cells from peripheral blood mononuclear cells, obtained in the third trimester of pregnancy. The origin of the receptors is a female donor in good health, enrolled as a control in a pregnancy study.

V usage is TRBV30 and J usage is TRBJ2-7; a possible D gene is TRBD2 (6 bases). The germline V gene encodes CDR1 GTSNPN and CDR2 SVGIG (reference sequence). Trimming removed 3 bases at V and 0 bases at J, with 9 bases between. CDR3 length: 13 residues. CDR3 in amino acids: CAWRGGSSYEQYF. The CDR3 coding sequence is TGTGCCTGGAGGGGGGGAAGCTCCTACGAGCAGTACTTC.

The genes are TRBV28 and TRBJ1-5; 7 bases match TRBD1. The CDR3 sequence is 15 residues long. V lost 5 bases and J lost 7; bases outside the gene matches: 11. CDR1 is MDHEN, CDR2 SYDVKM, per germline. CDR3 protein: CASSPSEGARQPQHF. The CDR3 region has the DNA TGTGCCAGCAGTCCTTCGGAGGGGGCCCGGCAGCCCCAGCATTTT.

V and J are TRBV13 and TRBJ2-5, with 11 bases fitting TRBD2. Germline V gene sequence: CDR1 PRHDT, CDR2 FYEKMQ (reference sequence). V was clipped by 2 bases and J by 13 bases; unmatched bases: 12. The CDR3 loop spans 15 amino acids. This CDR3 reads CASSLTSGGPSEWYF. The CDR3 nucleotides read TGTGCCAGCAGCTTAACTAGCGGGGGCCCCTCGGAGTGGTACTTC.

This clone is a singleton in its sample. This chain joins TRBV9 and TRBJ2-3; 8 bases align to TRBD2. Germline V CDR1 and CDR2: SGDLS, YYNGEE. The CDR3 sequence is 14 residues long. After removal of 3 bases from V and 1 base from J, the junction contained 1 base not matched to a gene. In DNA form, the CDR3 reads TGTGCCAGCAGCGCGCGGGGGGGCACAGATACGCAGTATTTT. Protein product: CASSARGGTDTQYF.

This chain links TRBV19 with TRBJ1-5; 10 nucleotides line up with TRBD1. With V trimmed by 7 bases and J by 3 bases, 6 bases remained unmatched. Germline CDR1 and CDR2: LNHDA and SQIVND (reference sequence). The CDR3 consists of 15 residues. The CDR3 DNA follows: TGTGCCAGTACCTTGACAGGGGGCTTCAATCAGCCCCAGCATTTT. This sequence encodes CASTLTGGFNQPQHF.

The chain links TRBV5-4 to TRBJ2-1; D not certain. The CDR3 has 13 amino acids. V was clipped by 6 bases and J by 4 bases, with 11 bases between them. Germline lookup yields CDR1 SGHNT and CDR2 YYREEE (reference sequence). The CDR3 reads CASKPTGYNEQFF. CDR3 bases: TGTGCCAGCAAGCCTACGGGTTACAATGAGCAGTTCTTC. The variable domain in full, with the rest retrieved from reference TRBV5-4 and TRBJ2-1, is ETGVTQSPTHLIKTRGQQVTLRCSSQSGHNTVSWYQQALGQGPQFIFQYYREEENGRGNFPPRFSGLQFPNYSSELNVNALELDDSALYLCASKPTGYNEQFFGPGTRLTVL.

This chain joins TRBV7-9 and TRBJ2-6; maybe TRBD2 (5 bases). Between the trimmed V and J ends, which lost 5 bases and 2 bases, there was a span of 10 bases. Per the germline V gene, CDR1 is SEHNR and CDR2 is FQNEAQ (reference sequence). This CDR3 is built from 15 residues. The CDR3 DNA is TGTGCCAGCAGCCCTAACGGGGCTGGGGCCAACGTCCTGACTTTC. Translation gives CASSPNGAGANVLTF.

The chain carries TRBV4-1 and TRBJ2-1; 7 nucleotides line up with TRBD2. CDR3 size: 20 residues. Germline V gives CDR1 MGHRA, CDR2 YSYEKL. V lost 1 base and J lost 0; bases outside the gene matches: 15. This chain's CDR3 is CASSQGEASGPLSSYNEQFF. CDR3 nucleotides: TGCGCCAGCAGCCAAGGCGAGGCTAGCGGACCTTTAAGCTCCTACAATGAGCAGTTCTTC.

This clone has only one observation. V and J are TRBV11-1 and TRBJ1-5; 7 bases agree with TRBD1. The CDR3 is made up of 16 amino acids. CDR1 is SGHAT and CDR2 is FQDESV in the germline V gene (reference sequence). The J segment lost 5 bases and the V segment lost 5 bases, leaving 12 bases of the junction unmatched. CDR3 bases: TGTGCCAGCAGCAGAAAGGCAGGGGGTAACTATCAGCCCCAGCATTTT. This encodes CASSRKAGGNYQPQHF. The complete variable domain, with remaining parts taken from reference TRBV11-1 and TRBJ1-5, reads EAEVAQSPRYKITEKSQAVAFWCDPISGHATLYWYRQILGQGPELLVQFQDESVVDDSQLPKDRFSAERLKGVDSTLKIQPAELGDSAMYLCASSRKAGGNYQPQHFGDGTRLSIL.

This chain joins TRBV7-9 and TRBJ1-1; 8 bases map to TRBD1. This CDR3 contains 15 residues. V was pared by 5 bases and J by 5 bases, with 10 bases of the junction left unmatched. From germline, CDR1 is SEHNR and CDR2 FQNEAQ (reference sequence). The DNA of the CDR3 is TGTGCCAGCAGCCCCAGGAAACAGGGGGAAACTGAAGCTTTCTTT. The encoded protein is CASSPRKQGETEAFF.

The chain employs TRBV21-1 and TRBJ2-7; TRBD1, the table's D call, lacks a check against the DNA. TRBV21-1 is termed a pseudogene. The CDR3 covers 14 residues. The CDR3 sequence: CASSTRDSPYEQYF. CDR3 coding DNA: TGTGCCAGCAGCACCCGGGACAGCCCCTACGAGCAGTACTTC.